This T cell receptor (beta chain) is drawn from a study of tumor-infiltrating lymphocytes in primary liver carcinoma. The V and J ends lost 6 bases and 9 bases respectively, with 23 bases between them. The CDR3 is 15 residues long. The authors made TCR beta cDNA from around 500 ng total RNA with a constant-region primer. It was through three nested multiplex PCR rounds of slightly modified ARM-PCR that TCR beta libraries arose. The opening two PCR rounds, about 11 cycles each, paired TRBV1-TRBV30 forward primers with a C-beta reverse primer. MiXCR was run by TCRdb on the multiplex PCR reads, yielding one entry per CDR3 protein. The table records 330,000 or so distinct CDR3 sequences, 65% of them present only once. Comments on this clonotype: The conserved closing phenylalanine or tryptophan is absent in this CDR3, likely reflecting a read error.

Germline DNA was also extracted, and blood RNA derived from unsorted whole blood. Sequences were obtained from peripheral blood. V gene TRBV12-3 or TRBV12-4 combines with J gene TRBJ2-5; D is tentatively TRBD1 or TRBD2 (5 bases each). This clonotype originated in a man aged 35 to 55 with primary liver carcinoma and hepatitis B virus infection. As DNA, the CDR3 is TGTGCCAGCAGCCCGATCGGGACCATAGAGACGGCCCAGTACTTA. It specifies CASSPIGTIETAQYL.